This T cell receptor (beta chain) was retrieved from a study of T cells in Graves' hyperthyroidism and ophthalmopathy. V was trimmed by 3 bases and J by 9 bases, leaving 20 bases between them. The CDR3 has 14 amino acids. From germline, CDR1 is GTSNPN and CDR2 SVGIG (reference sequence). The investigators amplified TCR beta CDR3 regions from RNA transcripts. First-round RT-PCR targeting the TCR CDR3 was performed with the HTBI primer set. One entry per CDR3 protein, called by TCRdb with MiXCR from the multiplex PCR reads. This sample yields 500,000 to 650,000 distinct CDR3 sequences, of which about 46% are seen a single time; about two fifths belongs to the top ten. This clonotype was seen a handful of times. Its antigen is not identified. Points from the study as a whole: Among thyroid clonotypes expanded above 0.001, most also appeared in blood. With a median lead of 6.5 months before onset, the model predicted ophthalmopathy.

This receptor was obtained from an adult woman with Graves' disease, either hyperthyroidism or ophthalmopathy (not recorded which). This rearrangement joins TRBV30 to TRBJ1-2; TRBD1 is a possible D gene (6 bases). The sequenced material came from peripheral blood or thyroid tissue (not recorded which). The CDR3 coding sequence is TGTGCCTGGAGGGGAACAGGGCTGGCCCAGAGCTACACCTTC. Protein product: CAWRGTGLAQSYTF.